The present T cell receptor beta chain was sequenced within a study of cytomegalovirus exposure and HLA in healthy donors. Study-level findings and limits: In a later analysis, the majority of CMV-associated beta chains seemingly showed HLA restriction. Several top significant clusters appeared, in a later analysis, to be linked to common viral pathogens.

This PCR relied on a set of 60 Vbeta primers and 13 Jbeta primers. As originally analysed: Unique TCR beta chains totaled some 80 million in a later count, with roughly 11 million of them shared. Profiled with immunoSEQ multiplex PCR; TCRdb holds only in-frame clones, not every one. D and trimming were read from the DNA, whereas the V and J calls and clone size are those reported in that table. The data hold about 200,000 clones, with less than 80% observed a single time. This CDR3 comprises 14 residues. Looked up from germline, CDR1 is SNHLY and CDR2 is FYNNEI. With 4 bases clipped from V and 9 bases from J, the junction kept 9 bases outside the gene matches. About this clone itself: The antigen remains undetermined.

This TCR was recovered from a woman aged 25 to 45 in good health and CMV-seropositive. This chain connects TRBV2 to TRBJ2-4; 7 bases map to TRBD1. Sequenced: PBMCs. CDR3 residues: CASSAGTAGGIQYF. CDR3 nucleotides: TGTGCCAGCAGTGCAGGGACAGCAGGCGGCATTCAGTACTTC.